This record concerns one TCR beta chain sequence. As yet, its antigen is unknown. It was CD45RO-negative cells, positively selected for CCR7, that made up naive CD8 cells, with terminally differentiated effector memory CD45RA+ cells excluded. This sample stems from a study of shared clonotypes between healthy human individuals. Study at large: CD4 naive and memory got three plates each, CD8 naive two, CD8 memory one. Study-wide results and caveats: Shared clonotypes: 4.5% to 6.5% naive CD4, under 4% naive CD8, 2.3% memory CD4, more than 0.3% memory CD8.

The length of the CDR3 is 18 residues. Per the germline V gene, CDR1 is MDHEN and CDR2 is SYDVKM. V lost 4 bases, J lost 6 bases, and 27 bases lay in between. It was at deep level that the assay was run. The repertoire was sequenced with immunoSEQ multiplex PCR; TCRdb's copy has only in-frame clones and lacks some. Found here are 2 million to 2.5 million clones, about 95% of them singletons; the top ten hold around 1.1%. Sequencing input: naive CD8+ T cells sorted from blood. The chain has TRBV28 and TRBJ1-2; D possibly corresponds to TRBD1 (5 bases). The origin of this receptor is a man aged 18 to 30 in good health. CDR3 nucleotides: TGTGCCAGCAGTTCCTCCCTGAGTAGGGGATGGGGCCTCGATGGCTACACCTTC. It translates to CASSSSLSRGWGLDGYTF.